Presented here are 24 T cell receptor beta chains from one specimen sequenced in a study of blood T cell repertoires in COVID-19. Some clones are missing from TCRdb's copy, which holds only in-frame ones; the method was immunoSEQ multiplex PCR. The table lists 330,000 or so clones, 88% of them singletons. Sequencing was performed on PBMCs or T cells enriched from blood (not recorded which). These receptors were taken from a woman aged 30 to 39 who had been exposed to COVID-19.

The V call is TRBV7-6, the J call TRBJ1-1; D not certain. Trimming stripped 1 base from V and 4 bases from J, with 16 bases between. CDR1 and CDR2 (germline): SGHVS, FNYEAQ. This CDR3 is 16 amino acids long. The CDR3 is CASSLVQSTTGTEAFF. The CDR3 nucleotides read TGTGCCAGCAGCTTAGTGCAGAGTACGACTGGCACTGAAGCTTTCTTT.

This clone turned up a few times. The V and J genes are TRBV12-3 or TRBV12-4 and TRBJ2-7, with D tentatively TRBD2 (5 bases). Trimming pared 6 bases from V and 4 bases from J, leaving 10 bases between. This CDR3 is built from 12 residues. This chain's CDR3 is CASRLGNYEQYF. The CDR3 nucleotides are TGTGCCAGCAGGCTCGGGAATTACGAGCAGTACTTC.

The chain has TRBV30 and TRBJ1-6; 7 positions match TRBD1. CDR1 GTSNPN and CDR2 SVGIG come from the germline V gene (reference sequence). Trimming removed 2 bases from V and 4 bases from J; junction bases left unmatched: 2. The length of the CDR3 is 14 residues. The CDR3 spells CAWSTGQYNSPLHF. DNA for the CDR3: TGTGCCTGGAGTACGGGACAGTATAATTCACCCCTCCACTTT.

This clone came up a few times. In DNA form, the CDR3 reads TGCGCCAGCAGCGTAACCCCGGGACAGACAAAGAACTATGGCTACACCTTC. Its translation is CASSVTPGQTKNYGYTF. The chain recombines TRBV5-1 with TRBJ1-2, with TRBD1 matching over 7 bases. Trimming took 4 bases from V and 2 from J; bases not matched to a gene: 14. Per the germline V gene, CDR1 is SGHRS and CDR2 is YFSETQ. The CDR3 totals 17 residues.

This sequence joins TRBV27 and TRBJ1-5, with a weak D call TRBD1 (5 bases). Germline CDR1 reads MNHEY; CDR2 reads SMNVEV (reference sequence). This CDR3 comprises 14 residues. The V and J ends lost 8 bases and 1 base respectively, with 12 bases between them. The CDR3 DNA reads TGTGCCAGCGGGGGGTTCGGGAGCAATCAGCCCCAGCATTTT. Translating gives CASGGFGSNQPQHF.

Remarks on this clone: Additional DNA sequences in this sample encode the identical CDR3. CDR3 amino acids: CATSDPGQGTYEQYF. The CDR3, as DNA: TGTGCCACCAGTGATCCGGGACAGGGGACGTACGAGCAGTACTTC. The chain recombines TRBV24-1 with TRBJ2-7, with 10 nucleotides matching TRBD1. J gave up 4 bases and V 3 bases, and 5 bases lay outside the gene matches. Per the germline V gene, CDR1 is KGHDR and CDR2 is SFDVKD. CDR3 length: 15 amino acids.

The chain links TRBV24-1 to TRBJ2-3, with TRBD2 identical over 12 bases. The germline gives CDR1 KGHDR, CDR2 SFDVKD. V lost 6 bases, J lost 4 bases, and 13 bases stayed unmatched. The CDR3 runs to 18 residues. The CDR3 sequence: CATSLGPSGRAIADTQYF. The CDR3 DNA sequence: TGTGCCACCAGTCTCGGGCCTAGCGGGAGGGCCATAGCAGATACGCAGTATTTT.

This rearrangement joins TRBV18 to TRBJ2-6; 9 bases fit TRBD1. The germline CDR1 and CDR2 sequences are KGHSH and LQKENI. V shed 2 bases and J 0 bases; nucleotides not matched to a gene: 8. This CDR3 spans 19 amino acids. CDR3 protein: CASSPIGTGFSSGANVLTF. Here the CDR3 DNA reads TGTGCCAGCTCACCAATAGGGACAGGGTTTAGCTCTGGGGCCAACGTCCTGACTTTC.

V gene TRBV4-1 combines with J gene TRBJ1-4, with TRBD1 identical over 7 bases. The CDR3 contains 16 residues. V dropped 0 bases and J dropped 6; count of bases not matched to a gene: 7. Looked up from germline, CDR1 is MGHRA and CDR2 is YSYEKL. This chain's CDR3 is CASSQDVARGYEKLFF. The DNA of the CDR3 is TGCGCCAGCAGCCAAGATGTCGCCAGGGGGTATGAAAAACTGTTTTTT.

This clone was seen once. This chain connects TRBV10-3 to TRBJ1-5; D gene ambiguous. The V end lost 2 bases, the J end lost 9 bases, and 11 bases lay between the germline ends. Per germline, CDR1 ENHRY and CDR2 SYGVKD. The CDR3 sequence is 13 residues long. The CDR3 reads CAISEGRDRPQHF. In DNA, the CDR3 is TGTGCCATCAGTGAGGGGAGAGACCGGCCCCAGCATTTT.

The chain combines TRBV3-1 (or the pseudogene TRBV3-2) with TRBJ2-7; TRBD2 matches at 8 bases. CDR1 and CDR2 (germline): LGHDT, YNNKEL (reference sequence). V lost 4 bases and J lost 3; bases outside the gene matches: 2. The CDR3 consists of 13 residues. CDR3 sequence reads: CASSPGLGYEQYF. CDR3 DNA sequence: TGTGCCAGCAGCCCGGGACTAGGCTACGAGCAGTACTTC.

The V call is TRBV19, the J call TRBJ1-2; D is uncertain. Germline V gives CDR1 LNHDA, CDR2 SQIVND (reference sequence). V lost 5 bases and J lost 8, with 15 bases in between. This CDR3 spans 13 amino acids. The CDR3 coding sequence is TGTGCCAGTAGTCGTATGGGGAGTTACGGCTACACCTTC. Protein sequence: CASSRMGSYGYTF.

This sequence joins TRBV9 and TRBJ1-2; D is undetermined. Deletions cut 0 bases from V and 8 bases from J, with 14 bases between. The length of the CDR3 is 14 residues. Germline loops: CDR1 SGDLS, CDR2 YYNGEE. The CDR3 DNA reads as TGTGCCAGCAGCGTAGCTACCGCGGGAACCGGCTACACCTTC. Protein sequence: CASSVATAGTGYTF.

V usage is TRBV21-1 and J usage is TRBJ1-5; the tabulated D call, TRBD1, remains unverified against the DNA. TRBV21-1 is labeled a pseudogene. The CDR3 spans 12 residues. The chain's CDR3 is CASSNRVQPQHF. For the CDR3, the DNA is TGTGCCAGCAGCAACAGGGTTCAGCCCCAGCATTTT.

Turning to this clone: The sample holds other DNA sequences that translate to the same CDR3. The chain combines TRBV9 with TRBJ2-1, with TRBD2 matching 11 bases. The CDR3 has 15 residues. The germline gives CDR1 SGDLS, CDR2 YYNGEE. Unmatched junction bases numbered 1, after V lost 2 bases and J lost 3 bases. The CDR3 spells CASSVGTSGYNEQFF. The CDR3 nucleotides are TGTGCCAGCAGCGTCGGGACTAGCGGCTACAATGAGCAGTTCTTC.

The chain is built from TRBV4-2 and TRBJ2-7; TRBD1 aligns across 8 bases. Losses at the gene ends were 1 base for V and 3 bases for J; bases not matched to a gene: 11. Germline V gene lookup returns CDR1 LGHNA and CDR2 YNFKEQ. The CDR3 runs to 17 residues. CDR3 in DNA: TGTGCCAGCAGCCAAGGGCGGTCCGGGACAGGCTACTACGAGCAGTACTTC. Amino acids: CASSQGRSGTGYYEQYF.

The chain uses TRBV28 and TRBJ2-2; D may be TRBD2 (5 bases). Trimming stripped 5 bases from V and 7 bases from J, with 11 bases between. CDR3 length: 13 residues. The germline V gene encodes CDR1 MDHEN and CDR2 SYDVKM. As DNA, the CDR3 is TGTGCCAGCAGTCCATATGAGGGCGGGGAGCTGTTTTTT. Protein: CASSPYEGGELFF.

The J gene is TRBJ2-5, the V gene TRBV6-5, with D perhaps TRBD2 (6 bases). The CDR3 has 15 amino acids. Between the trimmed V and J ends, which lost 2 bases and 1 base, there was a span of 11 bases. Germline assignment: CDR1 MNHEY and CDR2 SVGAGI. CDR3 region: CASSYTRGTQETQYF. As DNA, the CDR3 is TGTGCCAGCAGTTACACGCGGGGAACCCAAGAGACCCAGTACTTC.

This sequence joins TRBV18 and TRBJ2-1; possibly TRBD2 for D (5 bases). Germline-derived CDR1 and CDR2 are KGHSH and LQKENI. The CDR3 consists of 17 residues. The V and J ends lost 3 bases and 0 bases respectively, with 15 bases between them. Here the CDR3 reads CASSPTLAHSSYNEQFF. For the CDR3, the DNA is TGTGCCAGCTCACCCACCCTAGCTCACAGCTCCTACAATGAGCAGTTCTTC.

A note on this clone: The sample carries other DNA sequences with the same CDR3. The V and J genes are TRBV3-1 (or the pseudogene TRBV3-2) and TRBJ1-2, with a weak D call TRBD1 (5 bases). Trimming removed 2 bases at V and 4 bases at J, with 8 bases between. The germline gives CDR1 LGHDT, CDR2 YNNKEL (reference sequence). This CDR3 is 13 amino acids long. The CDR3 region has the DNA TGTGCCAGCAGCCAAAGGGGTGGCTATGGCTACACCTTC. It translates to CASSQRGGYGYTF.

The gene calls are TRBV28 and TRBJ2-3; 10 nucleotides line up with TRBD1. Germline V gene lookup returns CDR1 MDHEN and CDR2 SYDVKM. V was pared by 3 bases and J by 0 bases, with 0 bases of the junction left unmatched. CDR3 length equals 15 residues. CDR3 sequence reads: CASSLGQGSTDTQYF. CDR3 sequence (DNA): TGTGCCAGCAGTTTGGGACAGGGGAGCACAGATACGCAGTATTTT.

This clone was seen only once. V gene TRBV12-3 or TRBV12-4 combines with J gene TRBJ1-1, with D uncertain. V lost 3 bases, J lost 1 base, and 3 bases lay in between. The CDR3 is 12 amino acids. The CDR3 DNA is TGTGCCAGCAGTTTGGCGAACACTGAAGCTTTCTTT. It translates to CASSLANTEAFF.

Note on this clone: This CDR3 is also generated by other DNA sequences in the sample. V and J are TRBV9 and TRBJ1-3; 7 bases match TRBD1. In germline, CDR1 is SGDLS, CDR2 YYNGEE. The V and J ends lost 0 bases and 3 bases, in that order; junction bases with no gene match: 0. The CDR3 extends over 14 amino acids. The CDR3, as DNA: TGTGCCAGCAGCGTAGGACAGGGTGGAAACACCATATATTTT. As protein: CASSVGQGGNTIYF.

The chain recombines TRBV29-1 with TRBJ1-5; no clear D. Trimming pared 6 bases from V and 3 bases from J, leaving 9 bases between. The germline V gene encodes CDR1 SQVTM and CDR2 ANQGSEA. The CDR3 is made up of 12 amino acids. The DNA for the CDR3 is TGCAGCGTCGCTAATTCCAATCAGCCCCAGCATTTT. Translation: CSVANSNQPQHF.